The rows below give T cell receptor beta chains drawn from one sample of a study of blood T cell repertoires in COVID-19. TCRdb's table, derived via immunoSEQ multiplex PCR, lists solely in-frame clones and lacks some. Here the sample spans about 400,000 clones, 89% being singletons. Specimen: peripheral blood. These receptor sequences come from a man aged 35 to 55 with acute or convalescent COVID-19. Each CDR3 is given with its conserved first and last residue. Size values are once, few and many counts, or a class for expanded clones, and some rows have none.

J: TRBJ2-3; size: NA; V: TRBV7-8; CDR3: CASSWGQFTDTQYF
J: TRBJ1-1; size: NA; V: TRBV15; CDR3: CATSRDRVLGTEAFF
J: TRBJ1-3; size: NA; V: TRBV3-1/TRBV3-2; CDR3: CASSPRRSITGNTIYF
J: TRBJ1-4; size: NA; V: TRBV19; CDR3: CASRGTPEDEKLFF
J: TRBJ2-7; size: NA; V: TRBV27; CDR3: CASSLGGQAYEQYF
J: TRBJ2-3; size: NA; V: TRBV9; CDR3: CASSVVGTNSPTDTQYF
J: TRBJ1-4; size: NA; V: TRBV5-1; CDR3: CASRAGTTNEKLFF
J: TRBJ1-5; size: NA; V: TRBV4-1; CDR3: CASSQFTGRYSNQPQHF
J: TRBJ2-5; size: NA; V: TRBV6-6; CDR3: CASSYDRGRETQYF
J: TRBJ2-7; size: NA; V: TRBV19; CDR3: CASSAQSGFGSYEQYF
J: TRBJ1-2; size: NA; V: TRBV12-3/TRBV12-4; CDR3: CASSFADYGYTF
J: TRBJ2-3; size: NA; V: TRBV2; CDR3: CASSGLAGGTDTQYF
J: TRBJ2-1; size: NA; V: TRBV27; CDR3: CASSLYSGNYNEQFF
J: TRBJ1-2; size: NA; V: TRBV30; CDR3: CAWDRAPYGYTF
J: TRBJ1-4; size: NA; V: TRBV9; CDR3: CASSALASNEKLFF
J: TRBJ1-2; size: NA; V: TRBV30; CDR3: CAWSNPGQMGDGYTF
J: TRBJ2-3; size: NA; V: TRBV5-4; CDR3: CASSHRTSGSMDTQYF
J: TRBJ1-6; size: few; V: TRBV9; CDR3: CASSVGVDNSPLHF
J: TRBJ2-3; size: once; V: TRBV10-3; CDR3: CAISESNPGTDTQYF
J: TRBJ2-7; size: NA; V: TRBV5-1; CDR3: CASSPGQGRYEQYF
J: TRBJ2-7; size: NA; V: TRBV18; CDR3: CASSPGQGRDNSYEQYF
J: TRBJ2-2; size: NA; V: TRBV29-1; CDR3: CSGGTENTGELFF
J: TRBJ2-2; size: NA; V: TRBV7-3; CDR3: CASSLPVNGELFF
J: TRBJ1-5; size: NA; V: TRBV20-1; CDR3: CSARDGYSNQPQHF
J: TRBJ2-2; size: NA; V: TRBV2; CDR3: CATDRVAGANTGELFF
J: TRBJ2-1; size: NA; V: TRBV13; CDR3: CASSSPSNEQFF
J: TRBJ1-1; size: NA; V: TRBV5-1; CDR3: CASSLGIVSAGDTEAFF
J: TRBJ2-7; size: once; V: TRBV7-3; CDR3: CASSLSSQGSYEQYF
J: TRBJ2-3; size: few; V: TRBV7-9; CDR3: CASSSPSGVDLTDTQYF
J: TRBJ2-2; size: once; V: TRBV27; CDR3: CASSWGAGELFF
J: TRBJ2-3; size: NA; V: TRBV3-1/TRBV3-2; CDR3: CASSPPGRGGRADTQYF
J: TRBJ2-6; size: NA; V: TRBV10-3; CDR3: CASRTEDSGANVLTF
J: TRBJ2-2; size: NA; V: TRBV4-3; CDR3: CASSQEPGLDTGELFF
J: TRBJ2-2; size: once; V: TRBV28; CDR3: CASRLPPLDIPTGELFF
J: TRBJ2-1; size: NA; V: TRBV18; CDR3: CASSPPIPDEQFF
J: TRBJ2-3; size: NA; V: TRBV28; CDR3: CASSLFRPQGLRGSTDTQYF
J: TRBJ2-6; size: NA; V: TRBV30; CDR3: CAYQGAAGANVLTF
J: TRBJ1-1; size: NA; V: TRBV3-1/TRBV3-2; CDR3: CASSQSGRGAFF
J: TRBJ2-3; size: NA; V: TRBV3-1/TRBV3-2; CDR3: CASSQDLAGATDTQYF
J: TRBJ2-4; size: NA; V: TRBV10-3; CDR3: CAISGSSGELNAIQYF